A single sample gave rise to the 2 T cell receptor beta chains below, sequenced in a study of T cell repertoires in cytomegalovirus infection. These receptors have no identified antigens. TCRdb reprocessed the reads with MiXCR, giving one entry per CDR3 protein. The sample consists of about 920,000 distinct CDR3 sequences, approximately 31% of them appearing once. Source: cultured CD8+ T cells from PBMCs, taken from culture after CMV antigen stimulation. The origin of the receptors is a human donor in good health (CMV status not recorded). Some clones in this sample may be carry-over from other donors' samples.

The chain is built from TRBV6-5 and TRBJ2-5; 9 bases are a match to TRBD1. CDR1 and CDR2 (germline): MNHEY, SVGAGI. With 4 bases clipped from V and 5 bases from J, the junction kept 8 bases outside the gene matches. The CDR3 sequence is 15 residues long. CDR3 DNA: TGTGCCAGCAGTTTTACAGGGGGCGCGTTGGAGACCCAGTACTTC. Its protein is CASSFTGGALETQYF.

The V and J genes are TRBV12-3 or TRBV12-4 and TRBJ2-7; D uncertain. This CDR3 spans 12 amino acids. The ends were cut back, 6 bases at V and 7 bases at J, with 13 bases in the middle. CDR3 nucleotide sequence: TGTGCCAGCAGCCTCAGTTACAGAGAGCAGTACTTC. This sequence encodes CASSLSYREQYF.